The clone carrying this T cell receptor beta chain showed up just a few times. Its target is not known. Germline CDR1 reads MDHEN; CDR2 reads SYDVKM. The ends lost 5 bases at V and 11 bases at J; junction bases unmatched: 14. The CDR3 runs to 15 residues. Sequencing of DNA taken from cultured CD4+ T cells relied on the Oncomine TCR Beta short-read assay. TCRdb re-called the PCR reads with MiXCR, one entry per CDR3 protein. This table has approximately 11,000 distinct CDR3 sequences, around a third appearing once. This sample was included in a study of vaccination and CD4 T cells after COVID-19. Treatment noted: roughly 11-day PBMC culture with coronavirus spike peptide pools or control peptides (ViraFEST assay). ViraFEST grew antigen-specific T cells using peptide pools, then sequenced TCRs.

Sequenced material: CD4+ T cells from blood, cultured in vitro, taken after SARS-CoV-2 vaccination. The TCR originated in a human donor who had recovered from COVID-19. V usage is TRBV28 and J usage is TRBJ1-5, with 8 bases identical to TRBD1. CDR3 in amino acids: CASSQLDRAHRTQHF. CDR3 DNA: TGTGCCAGCAGTCAACTGGACAGGGCCCATCGGACCCAGCATTTT.